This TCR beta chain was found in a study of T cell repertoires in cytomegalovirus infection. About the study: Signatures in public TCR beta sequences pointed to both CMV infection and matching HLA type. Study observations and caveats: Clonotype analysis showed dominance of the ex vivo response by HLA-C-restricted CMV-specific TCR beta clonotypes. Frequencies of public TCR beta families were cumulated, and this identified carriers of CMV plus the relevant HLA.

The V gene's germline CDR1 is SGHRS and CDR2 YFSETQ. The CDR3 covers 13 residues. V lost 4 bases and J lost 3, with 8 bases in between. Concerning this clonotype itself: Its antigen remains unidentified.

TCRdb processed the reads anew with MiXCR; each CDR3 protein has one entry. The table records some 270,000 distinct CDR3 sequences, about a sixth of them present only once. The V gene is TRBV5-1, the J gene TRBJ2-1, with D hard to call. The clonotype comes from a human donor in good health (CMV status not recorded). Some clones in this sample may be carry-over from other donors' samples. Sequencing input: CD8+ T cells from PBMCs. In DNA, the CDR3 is TGCGCCAGCAGCGTCAACGGCTACAATGAGCAGTTCTTC. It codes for CASSVNGYNEQFF. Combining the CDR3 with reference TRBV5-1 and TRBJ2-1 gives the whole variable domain KAGVTQTPRYLIKTRGQQVTLSCSPISGHRSVSWYQQTPGQGLQFLFEYFSETQRNKGNFPGRFSGRQFSNSRSEMNVSTLELGDSALYLCASSVNGYNEQFFGPGTRLTVL.